The present TCR beta chain was sequenced within a study of shared clonotypes between healthy human individuals. Study overall: A couple of women and a few men aged 18 to 49 served as donors.

V lost 0 bases and J lost 3; bases outside the gene matches: 2. The CDR3 totals 15 residues. CDR1 is SGHRS and CDR2 is YFSETQ in the germline V gene. Donation came from healthy HIV-negative adults that had no recent acute infections or vaccinations. Samples underwent the assay at deep level. Authors' processing steps: Filtering differed for immunoSEQ, which gave only junction sequences without quality scores. Method: immunoSEQ multiplex PCR; TCRdb's copy keeps in-frame clones and lacks some. The V and J calls and clone size are taken from that table; D and trimming were inferred from the DNA. The sample has 530,000 or so clones; over 75% are singletons.

The chain joins TRBV5-1 to TRBJ2-7; 11 positions match TRBD1. This TCR came from a woman in her thirties or forties in good health. Some clones in this sample may be carry-over from other donors' samples. The sample consisted of PBMCs. The CDR3 DNA sequence: TGCGCCAGCAGCTTGGAAGGGACAGGGGGCTACGAGCAGTACTTC. Protein sequence: CASSLEGTGGYEQYF.